The present entry profiles one T cell receptor (beta chain) with its context. The CDR3 contains 13 residues. V was pared by 4 bases and J by 7 bases, with 10 bases between. Germline loops: CDR1 KGHDR, CDR2 SFDVKD. In the authors' workflow: Quantification of nucleated cells was approximated via reference gene primer amplification. Produced via immunoSEQ multiplex PCR; TCRdb's table is partial and in-frame only. D and trimming come from the DNA, and the V and J calls and clone size come from that table. Here the sample spans under 75,000 clones, around 87% being singletons. The data stem from a study of blood T cell repertoires in COVID-19. Study summary: The United States, Italy and Spain were the sources of the acute and convalescent COVID-19 samples. In each case, the material was cDNA or gDNA derived from T cells, B-cell-depleted T cells, or PBMCs.

The source is a woman aged 18-29 years with acute or convalescent COVID-19. The specimen was peripheral blood. V is TRBV24-1 and J is TRBJ2-1; D may be TRBD1 (5 bases). The CDR3: CATSDSGKNEQFF. CDR3 sequence (DNA): TGTGCCACCAGTGACTCAGGGAAAAATGAGCAGTTCTTC.